This T cell receptor beta chain was recorded in a study of OX40 agonist ivuxolimab in advanced cancers. For the study at large: The study gave patients intravenous ivuxolimab at 0.01 to 10 mg/kg every 2 weeks. Findings and caveats of the study: Researchers did not determine the expanded peripheral T cells' antigen specificity.

Any history of autoimmune disease or systemic immunosuppression disqualified patients. This clone was picked up one time. The antigen remains unidentified. Generated by immunoSEQ multiplex PCR, the TCRdb table keeps only in-frame clones and is missing some. The sample has roughly 80,000 clones, 90% seen once. The V segment lost 1 base and the J segment 1 base; nucleotides outside the gene matches: 5. The CDR3 sequence is 16 residues long. The germline V gene encodes CDR1 SGHNT and CDR2 YENEEA. Sample: CD4+ or CD8+ T cells sorted from blood, taken in a trial of the OX40 agonist ivuxolimab. This chain joins TRBV11-3 and TRBJ1-1; 8 bases line up with TRBD1. This sequence was found in an adult with an advanced solid tumor such as melanoma, head and neck, liver or kidney cancer. CDR3 region: CASSLGQGAGNTEAFF. The CDR3 coding sequence is TGTGCCAGCAGCTTAGGGCAGGGGGCGGGGAACACTGAAGCTTTCTTT.